This TCR beta chain was captured in a study of shared clonotypes between healthy human individuals. Study information: CD4 naive cells filled three plates per donor, CD4 memory three, CD8 naive two and CD8 memory one. Study-wide findings and caveats: Of the naive CD4 clonotypes, 4% to 5% were shared across several donors.

Profiled with immunoSEQ multiplex PCR; TCRdb holds only in-frame clones, not every one. This table has more than 400,000 clones, roughly 95% appearing once. A remark on this clone: The antigen remains undetermined.

CDR3 size: 15 residues. Germline loops: CDR1 LNHNV, CDR2 YYDKDF (reference sequence). Trimming removed 1 base at V and 3 bases at J, with 11 bases between. This sequence was found in a young woman in good health. The specimen was naive CD4+ T cells sorted from blood. The sample's subset: CD45RA+ positively selected. The V gene is TRBV15, the J gene TRBJ2-3, with D possibly matching TRBD2 (6 bases). The CDR3 here is CATSRVLAKTDTQYF. The CDR3 DNA is TGTGCCACCAGCAGAGTACTAGCCAAAACAGATACGCAGTATTTT.